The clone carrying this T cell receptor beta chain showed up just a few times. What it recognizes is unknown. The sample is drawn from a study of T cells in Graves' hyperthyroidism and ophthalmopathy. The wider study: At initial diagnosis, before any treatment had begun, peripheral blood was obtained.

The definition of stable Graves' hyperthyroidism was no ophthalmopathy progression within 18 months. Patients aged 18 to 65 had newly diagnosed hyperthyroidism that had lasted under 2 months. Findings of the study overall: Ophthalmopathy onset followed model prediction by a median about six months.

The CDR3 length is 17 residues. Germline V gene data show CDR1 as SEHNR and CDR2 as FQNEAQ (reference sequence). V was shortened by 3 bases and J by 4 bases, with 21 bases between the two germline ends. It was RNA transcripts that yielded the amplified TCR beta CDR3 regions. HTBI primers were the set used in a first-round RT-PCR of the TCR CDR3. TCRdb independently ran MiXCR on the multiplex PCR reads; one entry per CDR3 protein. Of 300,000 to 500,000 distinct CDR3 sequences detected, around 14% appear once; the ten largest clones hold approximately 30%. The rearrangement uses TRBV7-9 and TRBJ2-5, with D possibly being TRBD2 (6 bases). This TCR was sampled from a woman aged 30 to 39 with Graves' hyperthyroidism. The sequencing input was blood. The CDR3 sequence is CASSFSGTRGSRETQYF. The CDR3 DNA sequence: TGTGCCAGCAGCTTTTCAGGAACCCGGGGGTCACGAGAGACCCAGTACTTC.